The 5 T cell receptor beta chains given below trace back to one sample, sequenced in a study of shared clonotypes between healthy human individuals. Method: immunoSEQ multiplex PCR; TCRdb's copy keeps in-frame clones and lacks some. The table shows 2.3 million or so clones, with 93% occurring only once. Sequenced input: naive CD4+ T cells from PBMCs. Subset defined: CD45RA+ positively selected. The receptors here all came from a man younger than 35 in good health. Some clones in this sample may be carry-over from other donors' samples.

This sequence joins TRBV20-1 and TRBJ1-4; D perhaps matches TRBD1 (5 bases). This CDR3 is 11 amino acids long. Trimming took off 8 bases at V and 8 bases at J, with 12 bases between the two ends. CDR1 is DFQATT and CDR2 is SNEGSKA in the germline V gene (reference sequence). The CDR3 is CSTPGLEKLFF. DNA for the CDR3: TGCAGTACACCGGGACTCGAAAAACTGTTTTTT.

This chain connects TRBV5-4 to TRBJ2-7; 10 bases map to TRBD2. This CDR3 spans 15 amino acids. V was pared by 2 bases and J by 4 bases, with 6 bases of the junction left unmatched. The germline gives CDR1 SGHNT, CDR2 YYREEE (reference sequence). CDR3 DNA sequence: TGTGCCAGCAGCTTCCGCCTAGCGGGAGATTACGAGCAGTACTTC. Translated, it gives CASSFRLAGDYEQYF.

The chain uses TRBV5-1 and TRBJ2-2; 7 bases are a match to TRBD2. Germline V gene data show CDR1 as SGHRS and CDR2 as YFSETQ. The CDR3 is 14 amino acids. Trimming at V came to 4 bases and at J to 4 bases, leaving 4 bases not matched to a gene. The CDR3 DNA is TGCGCCAGCAGCGGGACTATGAGCACCGGGGAGCTGTTTTTT. Translation gives CASSGTMSTGELFF. Drawing the rest from reference TRBV5-1 and TRBJ2-2, the complete variable domain is KAGVTQTPRYLIKTRGQQVTLSCSPISGHRSVSWYQQTPGQGLQFLFEYFSETQRNKGNFPGRFSGRQFSNSRSEMNVSTLELGDSALYLCASSGTMSTGELFFGEGSRLTVL.

This chain connects TRBV21-1 to TRBJ2-2. TRBV21-1 is a pseudogene locus. This CDR3 is built from 10 residues. The CDR3 sequence: CASWTGELFF. CDR3 nucleotides: TGTGCCAGCTGGACCGGGGAGCTGTTTTTT.

The chain joins TRBV5-1 to TRBJ1-1; TRBD1 aligns across 8 bases. CDR3 length: 16 amino acids. Germline CDR1 is SGHRS and CDR2 is YFSETQ. Trimming removed 3 bases from V and 5 bases from J; junction bases left unmatched: 12. CDR3 nucleotide sequence: TGCGCCAGCAGCTCGGCGCCCGACAGGGGAGTGACTGAAGCTTTCTTT. The encoded protein is CASSSAPDRGVTEAFF.